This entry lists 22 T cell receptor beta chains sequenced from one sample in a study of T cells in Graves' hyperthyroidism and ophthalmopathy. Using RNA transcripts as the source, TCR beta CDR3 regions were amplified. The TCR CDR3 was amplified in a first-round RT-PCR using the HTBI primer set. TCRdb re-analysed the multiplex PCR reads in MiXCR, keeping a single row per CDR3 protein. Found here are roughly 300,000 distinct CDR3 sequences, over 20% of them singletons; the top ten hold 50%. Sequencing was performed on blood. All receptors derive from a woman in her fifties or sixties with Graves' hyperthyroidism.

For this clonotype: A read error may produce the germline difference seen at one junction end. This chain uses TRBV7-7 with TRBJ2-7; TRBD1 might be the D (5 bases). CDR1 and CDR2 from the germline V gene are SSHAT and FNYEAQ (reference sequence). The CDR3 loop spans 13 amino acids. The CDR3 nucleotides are TGTGCTAGCAGCAAAGCAGGGATGAGCGAGCAGTACTTC. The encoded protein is CASSKAGMSEQYF.

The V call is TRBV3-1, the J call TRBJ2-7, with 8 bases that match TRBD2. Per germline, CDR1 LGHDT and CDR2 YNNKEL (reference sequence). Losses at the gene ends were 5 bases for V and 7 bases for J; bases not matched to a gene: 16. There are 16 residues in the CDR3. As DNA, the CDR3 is TGTGCCAGCAGCGTCCGGGGGGGGCGGGCGTTGAGTGAGCAGTACTTC. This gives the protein CASSVRGGRALSEQYF.

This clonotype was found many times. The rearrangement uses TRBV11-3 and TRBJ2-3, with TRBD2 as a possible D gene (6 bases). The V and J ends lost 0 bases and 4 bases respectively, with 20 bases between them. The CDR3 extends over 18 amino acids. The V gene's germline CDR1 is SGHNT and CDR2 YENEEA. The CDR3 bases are TGTGCCAGCAGCTTAGATGGAACTAGCTCGAACCCGGCAGATACGCAGTATTTT. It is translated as CASSLDGTSSNPADTQYF.

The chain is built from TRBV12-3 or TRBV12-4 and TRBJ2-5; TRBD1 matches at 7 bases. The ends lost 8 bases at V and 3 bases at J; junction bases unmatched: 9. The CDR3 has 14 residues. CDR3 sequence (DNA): TGTGCCAGCTCACCAAAGGGGGCAAAAGAGACCCAGTACTTC. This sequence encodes CASSPKGAKETQYF.

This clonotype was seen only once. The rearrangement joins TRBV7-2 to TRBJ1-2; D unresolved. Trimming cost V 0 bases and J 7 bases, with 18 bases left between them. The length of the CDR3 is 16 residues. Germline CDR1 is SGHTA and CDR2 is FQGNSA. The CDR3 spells CASSLATLVRSFGYTF. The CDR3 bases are TGTGCCAGCAGCTTAGCGACCCTAGTACGTTCCTTTGGCTACACCTTC.

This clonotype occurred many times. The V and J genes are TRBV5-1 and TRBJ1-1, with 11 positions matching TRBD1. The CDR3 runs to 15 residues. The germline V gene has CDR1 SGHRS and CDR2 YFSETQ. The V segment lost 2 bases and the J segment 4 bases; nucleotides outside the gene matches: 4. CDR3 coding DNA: TGCGCCAGCAGCTTAGGGACAGGGGGTCGCACTGAAGCTTTCTTT. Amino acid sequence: CASSLGTGGRTEAFF.

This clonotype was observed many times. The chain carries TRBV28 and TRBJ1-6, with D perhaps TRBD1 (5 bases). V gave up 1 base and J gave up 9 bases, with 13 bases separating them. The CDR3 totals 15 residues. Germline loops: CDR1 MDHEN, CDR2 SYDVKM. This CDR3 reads CASSLYAGRGSPLHF. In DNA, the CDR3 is TGTGCCAGCAGTTTATACGCGGGGAGGGGTTCACCCCTCCACTTT.

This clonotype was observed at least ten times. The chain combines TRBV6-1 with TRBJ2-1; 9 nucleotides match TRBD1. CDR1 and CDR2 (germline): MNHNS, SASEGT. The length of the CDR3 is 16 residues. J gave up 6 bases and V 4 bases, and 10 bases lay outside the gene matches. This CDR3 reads CASSGHRGRAPNEQFF. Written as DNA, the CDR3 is TGTGCCAGCAGTGGTCACAGGGGGCGAGCTCCCAATGAGCAGTTCTTC.

CDR3 residues: CSARNPGLAGAVHEQYF. The DNA for the CDR3 is TGCAGTGCTAGAAATCCGGGACTAGCGGGAGCCGTCCACGAGCAGTACTTC. The rearrangement links TRBV20-1 to TRBJ2-7; 14 bases agree with TRBD2. With V trimmed by 2 bases and J by 5 bases, 11 bases remained unmatched. The germline V gene encodes CDR1 DFQATT and CDR2 SNEGSKA (reference sequence). The CDR3 consists of 17 residues.

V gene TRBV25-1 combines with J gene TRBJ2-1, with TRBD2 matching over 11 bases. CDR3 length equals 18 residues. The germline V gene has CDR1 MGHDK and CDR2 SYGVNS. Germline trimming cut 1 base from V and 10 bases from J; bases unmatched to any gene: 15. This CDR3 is CASSEWPSSGGVTDEQFF. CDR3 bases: TGTGCCAGCAGTGAATGGCCGAGTAGCGGGGGGGTGACTGACGAGCAGTTCTTC.

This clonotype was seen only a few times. The CDR3 nucleotides are TGCAGCGTAGGGACAGGTCACACTGAAGCTTTCTTT. Its translation is CSVGTGHTEAFF. This chain uses TRBV29-1 with TRBJ1-1, with 8 bases matching TRBD1. V shed 6 bases and J 3 bases; nucleotides not matched to a gene: 3. Germline V gives CDR1 SQVTM, CDR2 ANQGSEA. CDR3 length: 12 amino acids. The full variable domain, rest sourced from reference TRBV29-1 and TRBJ1-1, is SAVISQKPSRDICQRGTSLTIQCQVDSQVTMMFWYRQQPGQSLTLIATANQGSEATYESGFVIDKFPISRPNLTFSTLTVSNMSPEDSSIYLCSVGTGHTEAFFGQGTRLTVV.

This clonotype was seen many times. The CDR3 here is CASSQVWGVQETQYF. CDR3 in DNA: TGTGCCAGCAGCCAAGTCTGGGGAGTACAAGAGACCCAGTACTTC. The chain has TRBV14 and TRBJ2-5, with D possibly being TRBD2 (5 bases). CDR3 size: 15 residues. Trimming cost V 1 base and J 2 bases, with 11 bases left between them. Germline V gene sequence: CDR1 SGHDN, CDR2 FVKESK.

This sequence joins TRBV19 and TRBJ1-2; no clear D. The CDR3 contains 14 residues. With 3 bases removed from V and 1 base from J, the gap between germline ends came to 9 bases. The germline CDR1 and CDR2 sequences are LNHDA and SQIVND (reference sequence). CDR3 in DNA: TGTGCCAGTAGTATTGACGGACTTAACTATGGCTACACCTTC. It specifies CASSIDGLNYGYTF.

The DNA of the CDR3 is TGTGCCAGCAGCCGCTTGACAGGGTTAAAAGCCAAAAACATTCAGTACTTC. As protein: CASSRLTGLKAKNIQYF. V is TRBV5-8 and J is TRBJ2-4; TRBD1 matches 7 bases. After removal of 4 bases from V and 0 bases from J, the junction contained 10 bases not matched to a gene. The germline V gene has CDR1 SGHTS and CDR2 YDEGEE. The CDR3 is 17 amino acids. Full variable domain (outside the CDR3, taken from reference TRBV5-8 and TRBJ2-4): EAGVTQSPTHLIKTRGQQATLRCSPISGHTSVYWYQQALGLGLQFLLWYDEGEERNRGNFPPRFSGRQFPNYSSELNVNALELEDSALYLCASSRLTGLKAKNIQYFGAGTRLSVL.

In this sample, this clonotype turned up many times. The CDR3 region is CASSTGGQANEKLFF. The DNA for the CDR3 is TGTGCCAGCTCGACGGGGGGACAGGCTAATGAAAAACTGTTTTTT. The chain uses TRBV18 and TRBJ1-4, with 8 positions matching TRBD1. CDR1 and CDR2 (germline): KGHSH, LQKENI. V lost 6 bases and J lost 3; bases outside the gene matches: 6. The CDR3 spans 15 residues.

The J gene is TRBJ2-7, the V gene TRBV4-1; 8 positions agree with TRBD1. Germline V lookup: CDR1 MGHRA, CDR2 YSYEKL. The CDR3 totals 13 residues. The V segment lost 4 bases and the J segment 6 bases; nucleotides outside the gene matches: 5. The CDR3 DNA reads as TGCGCCAGCAGCCGAACTGACAGGGGCGAGCAGTACTTC. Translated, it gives CASSRTDRGEQYF.

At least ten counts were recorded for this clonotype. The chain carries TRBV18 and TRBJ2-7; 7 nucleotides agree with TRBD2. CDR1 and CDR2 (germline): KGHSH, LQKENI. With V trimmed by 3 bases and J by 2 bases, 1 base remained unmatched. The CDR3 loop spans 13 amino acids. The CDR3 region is CASSPGTTYEQYF. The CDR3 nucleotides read TGTGCCAGCTCACCCGGGACTACCTACGAGCAGTACTTC.

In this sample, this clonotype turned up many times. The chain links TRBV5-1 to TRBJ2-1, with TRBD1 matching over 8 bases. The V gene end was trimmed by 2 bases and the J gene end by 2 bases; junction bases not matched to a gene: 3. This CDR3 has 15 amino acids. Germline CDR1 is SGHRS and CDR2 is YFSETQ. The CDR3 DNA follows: TGCGCCAGCAGCTTCGTGACAGGGGCCTACAATGAGCAGTTCTTC. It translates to CASSFVTGAYNEQFF.

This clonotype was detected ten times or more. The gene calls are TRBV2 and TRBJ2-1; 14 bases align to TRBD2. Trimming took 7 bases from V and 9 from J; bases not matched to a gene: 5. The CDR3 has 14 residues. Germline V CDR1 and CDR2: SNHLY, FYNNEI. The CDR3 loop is CASMGLAGAFEQFF. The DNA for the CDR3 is TGTGCCAGCATGGGACTAGCGGGAGCCTTTGAGCAGTTCTTC.

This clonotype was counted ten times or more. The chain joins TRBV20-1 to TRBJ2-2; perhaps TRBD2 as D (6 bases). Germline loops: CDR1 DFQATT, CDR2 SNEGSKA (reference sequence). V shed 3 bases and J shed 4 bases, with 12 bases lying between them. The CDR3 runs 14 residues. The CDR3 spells CSARVTGATGELFF. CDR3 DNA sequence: TGCAGTGCTAGGGTAACGGGAGCCACCGGGGAGCTGTTTTTT.

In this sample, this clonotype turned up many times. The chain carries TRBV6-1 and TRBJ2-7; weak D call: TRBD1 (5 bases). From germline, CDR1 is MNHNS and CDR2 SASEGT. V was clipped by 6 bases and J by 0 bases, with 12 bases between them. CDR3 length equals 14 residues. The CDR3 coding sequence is TGTGCCAGCAGAGAACAGGATCTCTCCTACGAGCAGTACTTC. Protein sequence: CASREQDLSYEQYF.

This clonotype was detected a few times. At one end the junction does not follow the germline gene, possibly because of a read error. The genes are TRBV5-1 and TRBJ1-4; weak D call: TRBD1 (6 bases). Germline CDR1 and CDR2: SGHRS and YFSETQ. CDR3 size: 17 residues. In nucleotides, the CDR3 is TGCGCCAGCAGCTTGGAACCTTACAGGGTGACTAATGAAGAACTGTTTTTT. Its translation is CASSLEPYRVTNEELFF.